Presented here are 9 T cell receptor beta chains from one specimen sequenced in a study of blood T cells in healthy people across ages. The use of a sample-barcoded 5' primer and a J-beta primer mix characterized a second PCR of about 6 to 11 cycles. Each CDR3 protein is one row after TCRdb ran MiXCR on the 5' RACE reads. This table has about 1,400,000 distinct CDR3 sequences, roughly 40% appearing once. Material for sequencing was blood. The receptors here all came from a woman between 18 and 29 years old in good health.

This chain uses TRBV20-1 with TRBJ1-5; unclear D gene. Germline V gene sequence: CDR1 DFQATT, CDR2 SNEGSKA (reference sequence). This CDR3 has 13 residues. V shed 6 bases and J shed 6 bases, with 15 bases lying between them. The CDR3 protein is CSAPLEGSQPQHF. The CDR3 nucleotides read TGCAGTGCCCCCCTGGAGGGAAGTCAGCCCCAGCATTTT.

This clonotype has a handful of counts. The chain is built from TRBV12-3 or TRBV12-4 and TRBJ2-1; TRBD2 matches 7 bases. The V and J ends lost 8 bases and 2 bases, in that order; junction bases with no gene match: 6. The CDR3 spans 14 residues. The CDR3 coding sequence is TGTGCCAGCTCCGGGGGGAGCCCCTACAATGAGCAGTTCTTC. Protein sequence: CASSGGSPYNEQFF.

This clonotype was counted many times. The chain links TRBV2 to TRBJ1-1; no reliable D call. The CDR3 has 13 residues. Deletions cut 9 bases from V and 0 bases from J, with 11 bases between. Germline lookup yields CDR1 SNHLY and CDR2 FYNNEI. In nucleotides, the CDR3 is TGTGCCAGGACCACACCGATGAACACTGAAGCTTTCTTT. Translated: CARTTPMNTEAFF. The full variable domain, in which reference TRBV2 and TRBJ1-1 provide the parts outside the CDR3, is EPEVTQTPSHQVTQMGQEVILRCVPISNHLYFYWYRQILGQKVEFLVSFYNNEISEKSEIFDDQFSVERPDGSNFTLKIRSTKLEDSAMYFCARTTPMNTEAFFGQGTRLTVV.

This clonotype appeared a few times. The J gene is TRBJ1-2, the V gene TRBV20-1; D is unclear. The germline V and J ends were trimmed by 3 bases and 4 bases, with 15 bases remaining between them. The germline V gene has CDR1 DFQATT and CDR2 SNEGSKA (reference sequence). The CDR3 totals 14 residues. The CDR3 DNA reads TGCAGTGCTAGGGCAGGAGGTATTAGCTATGGCTACACCTTC. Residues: CSARAGGISYGYTF.

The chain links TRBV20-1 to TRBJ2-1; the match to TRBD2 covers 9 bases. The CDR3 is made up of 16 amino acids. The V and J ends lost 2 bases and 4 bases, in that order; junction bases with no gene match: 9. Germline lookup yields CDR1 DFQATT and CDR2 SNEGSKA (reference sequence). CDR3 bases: TGCAGTGCTAGACCCCCGGGTAGCGGGGGTTACAATGAGCAGTTCTTC. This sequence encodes CSARPPGSGGYNEQFF.

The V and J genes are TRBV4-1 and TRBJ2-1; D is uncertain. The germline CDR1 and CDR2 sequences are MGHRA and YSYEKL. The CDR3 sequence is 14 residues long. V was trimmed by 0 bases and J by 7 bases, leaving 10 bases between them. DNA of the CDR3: TGCGCCAGCAGCCAAGATAGTATGAGGAATGAGCAGTTCTTC. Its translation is CASSQDSMRNEQFF.

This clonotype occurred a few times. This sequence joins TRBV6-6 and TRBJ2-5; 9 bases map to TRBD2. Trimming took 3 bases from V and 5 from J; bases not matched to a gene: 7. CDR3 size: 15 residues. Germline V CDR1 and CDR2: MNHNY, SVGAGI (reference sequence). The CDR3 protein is CASSYLAGARETQYF. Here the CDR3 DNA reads TGTGCCAGCAGTTATTTAGCGGGGGCCAGGGAGACCCAGTACTTC.

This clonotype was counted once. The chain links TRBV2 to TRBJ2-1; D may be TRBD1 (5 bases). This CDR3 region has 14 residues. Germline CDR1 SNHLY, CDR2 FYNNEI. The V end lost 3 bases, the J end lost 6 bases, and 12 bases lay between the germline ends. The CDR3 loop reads CASSDGAGPNEQFF. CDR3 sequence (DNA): TGTGCCAGCAGTGATGGGGCAGGTCCCAATGAGCAGTTCTTC.

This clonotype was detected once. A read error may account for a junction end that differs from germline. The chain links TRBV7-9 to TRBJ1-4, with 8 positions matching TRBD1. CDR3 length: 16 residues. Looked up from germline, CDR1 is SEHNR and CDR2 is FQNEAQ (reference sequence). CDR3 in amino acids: CASSSTLTGDSGKLFF. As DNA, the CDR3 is TGCGCCAGCAGCTCAACACTGACAGGGGATTCTGGAAAACTGTTTTTT.